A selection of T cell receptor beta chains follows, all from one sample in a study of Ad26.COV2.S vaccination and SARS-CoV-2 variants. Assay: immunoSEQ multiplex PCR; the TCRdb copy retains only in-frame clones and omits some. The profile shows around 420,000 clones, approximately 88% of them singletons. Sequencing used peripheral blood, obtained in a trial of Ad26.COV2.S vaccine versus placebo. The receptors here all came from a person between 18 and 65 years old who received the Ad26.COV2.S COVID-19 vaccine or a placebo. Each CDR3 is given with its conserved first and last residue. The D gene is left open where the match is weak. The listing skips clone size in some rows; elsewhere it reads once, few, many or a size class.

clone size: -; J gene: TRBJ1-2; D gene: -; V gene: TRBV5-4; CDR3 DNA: TGTGCCAGCAGCTTTTATATCGGGGATCGGAGGGGCTACACCTTC; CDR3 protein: CASSFYIGDRRGYTF
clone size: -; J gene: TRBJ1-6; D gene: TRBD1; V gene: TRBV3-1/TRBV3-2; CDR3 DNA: TGTGCCAGCAGCCGAGGAAGACAGGGAAATTCACCCCTCCACTTT; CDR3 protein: CASSRGRQGNSPLHF
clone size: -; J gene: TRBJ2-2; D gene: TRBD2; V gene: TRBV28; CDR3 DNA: TGTGCCAGCAGTTCACGACTAGCGGGGTCCGGGGAGCTGTTTTTT; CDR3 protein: CASSSRLAGSGELFF
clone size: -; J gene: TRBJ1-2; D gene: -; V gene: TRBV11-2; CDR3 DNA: TGTGCCAGCAGCTCCATCAAAACGGTCGAACCCTTGGGCTACACCTTC; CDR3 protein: CASSSIKTVEPLGYTF
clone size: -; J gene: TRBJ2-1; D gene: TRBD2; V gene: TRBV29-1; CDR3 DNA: TGCAGCGTCAGGGGACTAGCGGGGGGGACACCCTACAATGAGCAGTTCTTC; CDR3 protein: CSVRGLAGGTPYNEQFF
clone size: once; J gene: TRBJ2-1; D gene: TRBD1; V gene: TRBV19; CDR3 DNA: TGTGCCAGTAGTATCCAGGGGGACTCCTACAATGAGCAGTTCTTC; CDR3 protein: CASSIQGDSYNEQFF
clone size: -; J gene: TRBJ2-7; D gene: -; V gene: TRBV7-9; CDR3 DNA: TGTGCCAGCAGTCAAGGAAGGGGCTACGAGCAGTACTTC; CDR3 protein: CASSQGRGYEQYF
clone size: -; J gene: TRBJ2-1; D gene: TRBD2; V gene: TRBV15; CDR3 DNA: TGTGCCACCAGCAGAGTGCCTAGCGGGGCTGAGCAGTTCTTC; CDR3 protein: CATSRVPSGAEQFF
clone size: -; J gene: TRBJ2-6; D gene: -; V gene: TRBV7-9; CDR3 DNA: TGTGCCAGCAGCCAGACCGGGGCTGGGGCCAACGTCCTGACTTTC; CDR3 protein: CASSQTGAGANVLTF
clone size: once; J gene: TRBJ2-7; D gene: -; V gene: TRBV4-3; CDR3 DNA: TGCGCCAGCAGCCAAGGCAGGGGGGCCTACGAGCAGTACTTC; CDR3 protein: CASSQGRGAYEQYF
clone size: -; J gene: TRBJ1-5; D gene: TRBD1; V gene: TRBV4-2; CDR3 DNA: TGTGCCAGCAGCCAACTGGACAGGGAGGGTCAGCCCCAGCATTTT; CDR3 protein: CASSQLDREGQPQHF
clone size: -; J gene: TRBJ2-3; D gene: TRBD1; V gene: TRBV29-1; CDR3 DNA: TGCAGCGCCTTACCGGGACAGGGGCGTAATACGCAGTATTTT; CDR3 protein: CSALPGQGRNTQYF
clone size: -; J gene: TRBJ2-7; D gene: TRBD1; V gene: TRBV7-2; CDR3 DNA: TGTGCCAGCACCCTCGGGCTAAATACAGGGGCCTACGAGCAGTACTTC; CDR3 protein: CASTLGLNTGAYEQYF
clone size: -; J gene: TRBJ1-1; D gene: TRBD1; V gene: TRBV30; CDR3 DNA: TGTGCCTGGAGAGGTGGAAGACAGGGTATTAACACTGAAGCTTTCTTT; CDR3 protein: CAWRGGRQGINTEAFF
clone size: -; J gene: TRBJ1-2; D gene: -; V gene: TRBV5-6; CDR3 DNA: TGTGCCAGCAGCTTGGAACCTAGCTATGGCTACACCTTC; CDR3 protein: CASSLEPSYGYTF
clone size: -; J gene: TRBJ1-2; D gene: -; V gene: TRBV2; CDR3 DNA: TGTGCCAGCGCGGTCGGGGCACTCCTTGGCTACACCTTC; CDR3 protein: CASAVGALLGYTF
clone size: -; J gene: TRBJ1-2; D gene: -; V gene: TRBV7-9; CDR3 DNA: TGTGCCAGCAGCTTAGGCGGGGCTAACTATGGCTACACCTTC; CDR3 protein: CASSLGGANYGYTF
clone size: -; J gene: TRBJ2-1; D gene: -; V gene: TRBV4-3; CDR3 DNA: TGCGCCAGCAGCCAAAGGCTGTTTAGCTCCTACAATGAGCAGTTCTTC; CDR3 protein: CASSQRLFSSYNEQFF
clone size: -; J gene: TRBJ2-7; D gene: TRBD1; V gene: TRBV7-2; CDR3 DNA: TGTGCCAGCAGCTTAGTGGCAGGGGGAGACGAGCAGTACTTC; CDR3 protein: CASSLVAGGDEQYF
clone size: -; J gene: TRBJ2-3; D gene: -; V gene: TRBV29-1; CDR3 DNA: TGCAGCGTTGTACCGTCGGAGTTCGGGACAGATACGCAGTATTTT; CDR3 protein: CSVVPSEFGTDTQYF
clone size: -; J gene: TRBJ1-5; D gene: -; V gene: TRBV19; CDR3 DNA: TGTGCCAGTAGTATAGCGGCGGGGGAGATACAGCCCCAGCATTTT; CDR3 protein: CASSIAAGEIQPQHF
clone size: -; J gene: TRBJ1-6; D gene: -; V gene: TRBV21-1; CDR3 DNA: TGTGCCAGCAGCAATGGGGGAAGGTCTTCCTATAATTCACCCCTCCACTTT; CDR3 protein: CASSNGGRSSYNSPLHF
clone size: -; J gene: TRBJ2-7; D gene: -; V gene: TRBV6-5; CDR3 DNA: TGTGCCAGCACGGCCGGGACGGCAACCTACGAGCAGTACTTC; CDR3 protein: CASTAGTATYEQYF
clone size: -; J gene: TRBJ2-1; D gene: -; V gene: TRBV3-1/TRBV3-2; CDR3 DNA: TGTGCCAGCAGCCCGGTTAAGGGGGGGGCGTCCTACAATGAGCAGTTCTTC; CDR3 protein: CASSPVKGGASYNEQFF
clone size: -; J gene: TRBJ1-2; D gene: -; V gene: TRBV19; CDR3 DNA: TGTGCCAGTAGTTCAGGGACGTTCTATGGCTACACCTTC; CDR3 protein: CASSSGTFYGYTF
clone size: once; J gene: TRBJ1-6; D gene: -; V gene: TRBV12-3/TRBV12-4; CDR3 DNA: TGTGCCAGCAGCCAGACGGGGAATTCACCCCTCCACTTT; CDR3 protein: CASSQTGNSPLHF
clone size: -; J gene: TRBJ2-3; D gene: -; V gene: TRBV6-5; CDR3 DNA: TGTGCCAGCCGTCAGCCGGGAACAGATACGCAGTATTTT; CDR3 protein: CASRQPGTDTQYF
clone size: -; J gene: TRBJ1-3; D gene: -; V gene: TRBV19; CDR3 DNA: TGTGCCAGTAGGACGCGGGACTACTCTGGAAACACCATATATTTT; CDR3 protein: CASRTRDYSGNTIYF
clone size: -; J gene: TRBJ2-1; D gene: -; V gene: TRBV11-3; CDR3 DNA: TGTGCCAGCAGCGCTAGTCGTGAGGGTGAGCAGTTCTTC; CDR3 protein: CASSASREGEQFF
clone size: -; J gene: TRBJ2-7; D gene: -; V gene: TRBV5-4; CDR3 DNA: TGTGCCAGCAGCTTGGGGGGGACCGAGCAGTACTTC; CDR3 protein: CASSLGGTEQYF
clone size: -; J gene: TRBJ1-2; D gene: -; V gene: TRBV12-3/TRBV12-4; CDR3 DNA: TGTGCCAGCAGCTCGGGACTTGGCTACACCTTC; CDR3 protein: CASSSGLGYTF
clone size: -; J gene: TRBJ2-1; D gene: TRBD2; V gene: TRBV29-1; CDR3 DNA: TGCAGCGTTGAACTTTCTAGCGGGAGACTTGAGCAGTTCTTC; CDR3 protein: CSVELSSGRLEQFF
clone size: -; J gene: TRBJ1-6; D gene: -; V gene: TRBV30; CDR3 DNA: TGTGCCTGGAGTGCTTCCCTCGACACTACCCCCCTCCACTTT; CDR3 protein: CAWSASLDTTPLHF
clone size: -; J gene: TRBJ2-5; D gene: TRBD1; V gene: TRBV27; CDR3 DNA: TGTGCCAGCAGCACTAAAGGACAGGGGTCGTTCCTGGAGACCCAGTACTTC; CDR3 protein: CASSTKGQGSFLETQYF
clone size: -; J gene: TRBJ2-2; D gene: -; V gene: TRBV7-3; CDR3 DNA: TGTGCCAGCAGCTTAGGGGCCGGGGAGCTGTTTTTT; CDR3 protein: CASSLGAGELFF
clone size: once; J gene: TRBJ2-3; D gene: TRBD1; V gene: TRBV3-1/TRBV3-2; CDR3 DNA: TGTGCCAGCAGCCAAGCCAAGACAGGGACAGATACGCAGTATTTT; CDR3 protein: CASSQAKTGTDTQYF
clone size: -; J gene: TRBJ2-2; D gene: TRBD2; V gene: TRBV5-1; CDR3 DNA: TGCGCCAGCCGACCGGCAGCGGGGGGCAGTGGGGAGCTGTTTTTT; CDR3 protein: CASRPAAGGSGELFF
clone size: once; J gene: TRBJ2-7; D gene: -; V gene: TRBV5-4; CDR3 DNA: TGTGCCAGCAGCCCGGGATCCTTGGGGCGGGGCTCCTACGAGCAGTACTTC; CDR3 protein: CASSPGSLGRGSYEQYF
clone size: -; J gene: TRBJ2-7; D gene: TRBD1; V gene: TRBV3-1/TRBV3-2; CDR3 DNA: TGTGCCAGCAGCCAAGTTTGGGACAGGGGGCCCTCCTACGAGCAGTACTTC; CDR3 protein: CASSQVWDRGPSYEQYF
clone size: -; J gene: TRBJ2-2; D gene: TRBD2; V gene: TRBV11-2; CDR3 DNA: TGTGCCAGCAGCTCAAGAGCGGGGGGGCCGGCCGGGGAGCTGTTTTTT; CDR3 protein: CASSSRAGGPAGELFF
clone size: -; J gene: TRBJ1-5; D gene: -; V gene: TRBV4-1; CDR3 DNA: TGCGCCAGCAGCGGTAGGGGCTATAGCAATCAGCCCCAGCATTTT; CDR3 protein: CASSGRGYSNQPQHF
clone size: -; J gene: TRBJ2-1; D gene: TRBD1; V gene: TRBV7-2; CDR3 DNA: TGTGCCAGCAGCTCCCTCAGGGGGCTCCCCAATGAGCAGTTCTTC; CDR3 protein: CASSSLRGLPNEQFF
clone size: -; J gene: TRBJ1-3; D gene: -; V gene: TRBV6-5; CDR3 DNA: TGTGCCAGCAGTTACTCGATCTCCGGCTCTGGAAACACCATATATTTT; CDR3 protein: CASSYSISGSGNTIYF
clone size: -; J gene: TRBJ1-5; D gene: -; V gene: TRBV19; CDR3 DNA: TGTGCCAGTAGTGCCCGTGAAGCCCAGCATTTT; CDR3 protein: CASSAREAQHF
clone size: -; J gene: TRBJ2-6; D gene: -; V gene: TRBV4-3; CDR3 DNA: TGCGCCAGCAGCCTCACGACAGGAGCCAACTCTGGGGCCAACGTCCTGACTTTC; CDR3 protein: CASSLTTGANSGANVLTF
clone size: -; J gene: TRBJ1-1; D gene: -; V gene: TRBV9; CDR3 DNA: TGTGCCAGCAGCGTTACCACCCGCACTGAAGCTTTCTTT; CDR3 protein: CASSVTTRTEAFF
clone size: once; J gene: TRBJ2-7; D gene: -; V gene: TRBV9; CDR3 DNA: TGTGCCAGCTCCCCGGGGGCGAGCTCCTACGAGCAGTACTTC; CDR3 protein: CASSPGASSYEQYF
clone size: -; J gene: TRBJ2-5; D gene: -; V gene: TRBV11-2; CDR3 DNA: TGTGCCAGCAGCTTGGGGGCCCGGGAGACCCAGTACTTC; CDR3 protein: CASSLGARETQYF
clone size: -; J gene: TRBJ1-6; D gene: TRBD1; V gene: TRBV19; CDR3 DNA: TGTGCCAGTAGTAGGGGACAGGCCAATTCACCCCTCCACTTT; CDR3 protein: CASSRGQANSPLHF
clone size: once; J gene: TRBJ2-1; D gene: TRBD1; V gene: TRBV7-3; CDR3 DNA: TGTGCCAGCAGCTTATGGGGGACAGGGAGGATCCACAATGAGCAGTTCTTC; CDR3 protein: CASSLWGTGRIHNEQFF
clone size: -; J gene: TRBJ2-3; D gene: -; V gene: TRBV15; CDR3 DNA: TGTGCCACCAGCAGAGGTCAGAGCGGCACAGATACGCAGTATTTT; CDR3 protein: CATSRGQSGTDTQYF
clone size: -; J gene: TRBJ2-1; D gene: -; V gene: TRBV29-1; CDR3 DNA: TGCAGCGTGCAAGCCTACAATGAGCAGTTCTTC; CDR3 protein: CSVQAYNEQFF
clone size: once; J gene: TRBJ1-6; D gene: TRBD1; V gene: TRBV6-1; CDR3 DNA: TGTGCCAGCAGTGAGGGACAGTATAATTCACCCCTCCACTTT; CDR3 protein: CASSEGQYNSPLHF